These T cell receptor beta chains were read from a single sample in a study of blood T cells in healthy people across ages. TCRdb reanalysed the 5' RACE reads using MiXCR and keeps one entry per CDR3 protein. The sample consists of approximately 790,000 distinct CDR3 sequences, roughly 60% of them appearing once. Sequenced material: blood. These receptors all come from a man aged 25 to 45 in good health. CDR3s include the opening cysteine and the closing phenylalanine or tryptophan. The D gene is left open where the match is weak. A row's size may be missing; if present it is once, few, many or a size class.

CDR3 DNA | CDR3 protein | D gene | J gene | clone size | V gene
TGCAGCGTTGAAGTGGGGGCCACTGAAGCTTTCTTT | CSVEVGATEAFF | NA | TRBJ1-1 | few | TRBV29-1
TGTGCCAGCAGTTCGTTTCCTGAGCAGTTCTTC | CASSSFPEQFF | NA | TRBJ2-1 | once | TRBV6-5
TGTGCCAGCAGCGAGGGGTTGTCTAGCACGGATTACAATGAGCAGTTCTTC | CASSEGLSSTDYNEQFF | NA | TRBJ2-1 | NA | TRBV9
TGTGCCAGCAGCGCCCACAGGGGAACAAACATTCAGTACTTC | CASSAHRGTNIQYF | TRBD1 | TRBJ2-4 | NA | TRBV9
TGCAGTGCCACTCGCAGTGGGATGAACTACGAGCAGTACTTC | CSATRSGMNYEQYF | NA | TRBJ2-7 | NA | TRBV20-1
TGTGCCAGCAGCGTAGACGCGAGCTCCTACAATGAGCAGTTCTTC | CASSVDASSYNEQFF | NA | TRBJ2-1 | few | TRBV9
TGTGCCAGCAGATCAAAGACCGGGGCAGGGTTATCCGAGCAGTACTTC | CASRSKTGAGLSEQYF | NA | TRBJ2-7 | NA | TRBV7-2
TGTGCCATCCCGGGACAGGGGGCGGGCGAGCAGTACTTC | CAIPGQGAGEQYF | TRBD1 | TRBJ2-7 | NA | TRBV10-3
TGTGCCAGCAGCTTAAGGTCGGGACAGTTCATGAGCTCCTACAATGAGCAGTTCTTC | CASSLRSGQFMSSYNEQFF | TRBD1 | TRBJ2-1 | NA | TRBV7-8
TGCAGTGCTGGACTAGCGGGGGCCTCCTACAATGAGCAGTTCTTC | CSAGLAGASYNEQFF | TRBD2 | TRBJ2-1 | NA | TRBV20-1
TGTGCCACCAGCAGAGATCAAGGGACAGGGGGCGCTGCGGCCAAAAACATTCAGTACTTC | CATSRDQGTGGAAAKNIQYF | TRBD1 | TRBJ2-4 | NA | TRBV15
TGCAGTGCTAGAGACCTGACGGGGGAGACCCAGTACTTC | CSARDLTGETQYF | NA | TRBJ2-5 | NA | TRBV20-1
TGTGCCATCAGTGCACAGGGGGCGGATCAGCCCCAGCATTTT | CAISAQGADQPQHF | TRBD1 | TRBJ1-5 | once | TRBV10-3
TGTGCCAGCAGCCGCACCCCCGGGGGGGCGAATGGCTACACCTTC | CASSRTPGGANGYTF | NA | TRBJ1-2 | NA | TRBV4-2
TGTGCCAGCAGCTTAATCGCAGGGGGGATCTACGAGCAGTACTTC | CASSLIAGGIYEQYF | NA | TRBJ2-7 | NA | TRBV7-3
TGCAGCGTGGACCAAGGGCGGATTAGCACAGATACGCAGTATTTT | CSVDQGRISTDTQYF | NA | TRBJ2-3 | NA | TRBV29-1
TGTGCCAGCAGCTTATTCCTCTACTCTGGGGCCAACGTCCTGACTTTC | CASSLFLYSGANVLTF | NA | TRBJ2-6 | NA | TRBV7-2
TGCAGTGCTAGAGACGTGGGAGTGACCCAGTACTTC | CSARDVGVTQYF | NA | TRBJ2-5 | NA | TRBV20-1
TGCGCCAGCAGCTCGATGGGCAGTCAACAAGAGACCCAGTACTTC | CASSSMGSQQETQYF | NA | TRBJ2-5 | few | TRBV5-1
TGCGCCAGCAGCCAAGGTTTCAGGATTTTGAATCAGCCCCAGCATTTT | CASSQGFRILNQPQHF | NA | TRBJ1-5 | few | TRBV4-3
TGTGCCAGCAGTCCGCGGACTAGCGGGGGGATGCAGTATTTT | CASSPRTSGGMQYF | TRBD2 | TRBJ2-3 | NA | TRBV6-5